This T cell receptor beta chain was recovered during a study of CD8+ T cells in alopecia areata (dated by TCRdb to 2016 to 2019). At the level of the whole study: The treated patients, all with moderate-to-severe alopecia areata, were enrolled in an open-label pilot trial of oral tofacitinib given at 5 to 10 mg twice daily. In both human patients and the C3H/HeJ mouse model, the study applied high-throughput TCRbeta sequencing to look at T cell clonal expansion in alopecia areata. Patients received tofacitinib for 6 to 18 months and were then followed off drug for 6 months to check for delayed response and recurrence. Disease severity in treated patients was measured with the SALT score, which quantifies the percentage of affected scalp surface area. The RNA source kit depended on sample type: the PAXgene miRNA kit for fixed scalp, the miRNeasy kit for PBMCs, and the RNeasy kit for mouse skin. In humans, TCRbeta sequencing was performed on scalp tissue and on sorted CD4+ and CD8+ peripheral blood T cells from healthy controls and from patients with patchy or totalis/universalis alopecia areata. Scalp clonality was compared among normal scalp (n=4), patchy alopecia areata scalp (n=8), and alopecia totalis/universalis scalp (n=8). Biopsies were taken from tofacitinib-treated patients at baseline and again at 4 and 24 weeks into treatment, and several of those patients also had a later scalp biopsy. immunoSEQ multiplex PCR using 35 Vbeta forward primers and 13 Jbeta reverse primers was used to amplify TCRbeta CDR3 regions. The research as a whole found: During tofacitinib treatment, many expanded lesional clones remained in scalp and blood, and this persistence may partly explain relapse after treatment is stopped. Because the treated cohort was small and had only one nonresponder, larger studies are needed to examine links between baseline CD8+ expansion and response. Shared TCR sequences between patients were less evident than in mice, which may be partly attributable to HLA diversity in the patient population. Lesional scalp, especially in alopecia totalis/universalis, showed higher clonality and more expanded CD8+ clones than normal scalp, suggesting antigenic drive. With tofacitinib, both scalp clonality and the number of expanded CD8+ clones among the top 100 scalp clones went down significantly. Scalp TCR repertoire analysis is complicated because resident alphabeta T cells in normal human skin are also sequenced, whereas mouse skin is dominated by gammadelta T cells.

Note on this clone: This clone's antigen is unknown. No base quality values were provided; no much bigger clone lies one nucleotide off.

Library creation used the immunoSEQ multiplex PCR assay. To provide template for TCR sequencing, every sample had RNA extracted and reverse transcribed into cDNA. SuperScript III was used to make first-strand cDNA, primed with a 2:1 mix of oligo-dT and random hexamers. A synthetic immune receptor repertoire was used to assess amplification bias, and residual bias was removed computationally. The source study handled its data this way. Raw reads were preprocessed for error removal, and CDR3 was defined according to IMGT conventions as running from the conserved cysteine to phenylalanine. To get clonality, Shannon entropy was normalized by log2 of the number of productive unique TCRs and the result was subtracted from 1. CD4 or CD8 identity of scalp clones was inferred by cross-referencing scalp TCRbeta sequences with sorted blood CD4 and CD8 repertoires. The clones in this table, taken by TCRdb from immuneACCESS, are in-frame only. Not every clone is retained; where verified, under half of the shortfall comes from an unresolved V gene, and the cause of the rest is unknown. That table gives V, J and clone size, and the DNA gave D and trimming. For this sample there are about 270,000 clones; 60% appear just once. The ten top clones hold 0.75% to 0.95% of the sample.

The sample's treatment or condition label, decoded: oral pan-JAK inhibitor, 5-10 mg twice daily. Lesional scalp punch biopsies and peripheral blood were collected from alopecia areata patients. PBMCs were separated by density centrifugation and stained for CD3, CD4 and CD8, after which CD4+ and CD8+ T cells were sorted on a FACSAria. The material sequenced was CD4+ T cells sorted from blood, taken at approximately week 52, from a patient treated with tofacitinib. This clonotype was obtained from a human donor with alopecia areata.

In nucleotides, the sequence is TGTGCCAGCAGAGATGGGAAGCTGTTTTTT. Its translation reads: CASRDGKLFF. Recombination linked TRBV2 to TRBJ2-2; the D gene identity is not certain. The V end loses 6 bases and the J end loses 12 bases, and a stretch of 8 bases separates them. CDR1 and CDR2 were assigned from the germline V gene as SNHLY and FYNNEI. The CDR3 runs 10 amino acids, cysteine and phenylalanine included. The read is trimmed to its CDR3 DNA, 30 bases read in frame from base 1.